This TCR beta chain appears in the sequencing data of a study of T-cell reconstitution after alpha-beta-depleted transplantation in children. The study, taken as a whole, reports: A year had passed since transplant, and T-cell counts and diversity by then came mostly from newly produced T cells.

Unique molecular identifiers were built into the TCRbeta library. TCRdb itself ran the PCR reads through MiXCR, one entry per CDR3 protein. The data show about 460,000 distinct CDR3 sequences, roughly 10% seen once. This clonotype was detected ten times or more. What it binds is unknown. The CDR3 is 18 residues long. CDR1 and CDR2 from the germline V gene are DFQATT and SNEGSKA (reference sequence). V dropped 0 bases and J dropped 4 bases, with 25 bases sitting between them. J is TRBJ2-7 and V is TRBV20-1; D gene ambiguous. The source material was PBMCs, sampled before TCRalphabeta/CD19-depleted stem cell transplant. The receptor was isolated from a child aged 2 to 10 with inherited bone marrow failure, due to receive a stem cell transplant. The CDR3: CSARDTTSSSVIPYEQYF. DNA for the CDR3: TGCAGTGCTAGAGATACGACCTCTTCTTCCGTAATCCCATACGAGCAGTACTTC.